The text below deals with one T cell receptor beta chain. Trimming took 5 bases from V and 4 from J, leaving 12 bases between them. The CDR3 has 14 amino acids. Germline CDR1 is SGHTA and CDR2 is FQGTGA. The data derive from a study of T cell changes during pregnancy in multiple sclerosis. The repertoire was sequenced with immunoSEQ multiplex PCR; TCRdb's copy has only in-frame clones and lacks some. Of under 80,000 clones listed, about 95% are singletons. This TCR came from a female donor with multiple sclerosis, enrolled in a pregnancy study. The specimen was peripheral blood, collected in the third trimester of pregnancy. The chain has TRBV7-3 and TRBJ2-1, with D possibly TRBD1 on 6 matching bases. The CDR3 bases are TGTGCCAGCAGCCAACAGGGAGAATACAATGAGCAGTTCTTC. This translates into CASSQQGEYNEQFF.